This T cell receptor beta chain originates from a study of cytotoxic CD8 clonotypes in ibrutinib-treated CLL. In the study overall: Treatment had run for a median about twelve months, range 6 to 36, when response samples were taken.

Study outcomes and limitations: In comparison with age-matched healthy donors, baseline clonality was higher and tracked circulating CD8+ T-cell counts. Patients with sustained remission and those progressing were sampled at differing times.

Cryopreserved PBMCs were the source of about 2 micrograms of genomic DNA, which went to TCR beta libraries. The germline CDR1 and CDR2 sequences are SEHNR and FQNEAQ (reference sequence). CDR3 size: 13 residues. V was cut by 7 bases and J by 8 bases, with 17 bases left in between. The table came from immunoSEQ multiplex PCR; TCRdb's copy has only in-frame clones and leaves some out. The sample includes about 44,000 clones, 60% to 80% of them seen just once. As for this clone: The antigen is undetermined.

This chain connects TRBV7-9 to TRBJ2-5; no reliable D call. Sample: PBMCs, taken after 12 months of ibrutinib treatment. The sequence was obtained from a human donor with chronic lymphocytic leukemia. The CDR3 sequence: CASTRQGTRTQYF. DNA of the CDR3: TGTGCCAGCACCAGGCAAGGAACACGTACCCAGTACTTC.